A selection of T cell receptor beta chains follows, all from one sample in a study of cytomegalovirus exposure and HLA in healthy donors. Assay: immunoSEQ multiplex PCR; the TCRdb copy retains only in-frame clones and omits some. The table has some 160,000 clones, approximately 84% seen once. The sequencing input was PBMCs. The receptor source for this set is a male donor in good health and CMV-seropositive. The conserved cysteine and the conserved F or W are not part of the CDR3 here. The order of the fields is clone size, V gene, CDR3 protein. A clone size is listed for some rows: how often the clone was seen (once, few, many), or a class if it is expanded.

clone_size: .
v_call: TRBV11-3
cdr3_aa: ASSFPGQGPFEQY

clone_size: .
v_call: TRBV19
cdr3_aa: ASSSRQISNQPQH

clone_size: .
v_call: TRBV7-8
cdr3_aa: ASSLYADSGNTIY

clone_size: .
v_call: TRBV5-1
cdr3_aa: ASSWRLEQETQY

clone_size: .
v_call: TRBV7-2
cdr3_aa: ASSLQGNQPQH

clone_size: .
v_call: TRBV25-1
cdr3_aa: ASSPGGLVIRNNEQF

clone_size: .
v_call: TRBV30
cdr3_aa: AWSKGTGENSPLH

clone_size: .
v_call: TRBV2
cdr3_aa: ASSDNRENSPLH

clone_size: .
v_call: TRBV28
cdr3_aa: AIQGVGEPSSYEQY

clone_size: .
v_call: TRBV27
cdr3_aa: ASSLRTGERETQY

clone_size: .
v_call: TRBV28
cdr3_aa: ASSSTLSGQGPYGYT

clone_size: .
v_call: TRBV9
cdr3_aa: ASSVVNLESYT

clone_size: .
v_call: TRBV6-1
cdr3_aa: AGSEGRDYNEQF

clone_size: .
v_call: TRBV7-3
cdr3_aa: ASSLGLTGSTNEKLF

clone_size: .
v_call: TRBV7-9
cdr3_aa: ASREDRANTGELF

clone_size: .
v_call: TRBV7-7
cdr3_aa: ASSQDSNTEAF

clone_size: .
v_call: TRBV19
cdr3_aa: ASSTRPRGYSNQPQH

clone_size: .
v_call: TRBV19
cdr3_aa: ASSISVRGANVLT

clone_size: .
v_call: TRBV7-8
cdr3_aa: ASSPGTVSGSQETQY

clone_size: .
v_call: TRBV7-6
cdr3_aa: ASSLRPGGYYNEQF

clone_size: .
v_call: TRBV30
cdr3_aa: AWSVGGQIYEQY

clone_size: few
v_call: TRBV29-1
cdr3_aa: SVEDSGSSYEQY

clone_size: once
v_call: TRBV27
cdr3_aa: ASSLIAGVTDTQY

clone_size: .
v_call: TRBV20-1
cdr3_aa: SASASGGLF

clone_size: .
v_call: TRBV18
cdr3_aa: ASSNREYEKLF

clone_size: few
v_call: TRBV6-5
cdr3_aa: ASSRQGNSPLH

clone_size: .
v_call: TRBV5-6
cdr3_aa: ASLADGKPNEKLF

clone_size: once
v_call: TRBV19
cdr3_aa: ASGQALNQPQH

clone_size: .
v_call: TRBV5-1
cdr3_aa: ASSLGGLAGIHAGELF

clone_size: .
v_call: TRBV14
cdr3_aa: ASSRQGAGTDTQY

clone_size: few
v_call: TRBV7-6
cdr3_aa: ASSLAPVWGTQETQY